This T cell receptor (beta chain) appears in the sequencing data of a study of cytomegalovirus exposure and HLA in healthy donors. Study as a whole: Of fewer than 450 genotyped donors, approximately 80% clustered with self-reported Caucasian donors.

Unrecorded immune exposure was likely among donors, who were nominally healthy when sampled. Primers: 60 Vbeta forward and 13 Jbeta reverse. Repertoires were generated with immunoSEQ multiplex PCR, while TCRdb's copy carries only in-frame clones and drops some. The sample consists of 210,000 or so clones, about 80% of them appearing once. This clone was seen only a few times. Its specificity is not known. Study conclusions and caveats: Despite most TCR sequences being rare, some public TCRs occurred in many donors. An analysis that came later showed most CMV-associated TCR beta chains appearing HLA-restricted.

The sequencing sample was made of PBMCs. The clonotype was recovered from a man aged 18 to 29 in good health and CMV-seronegative.

For the CDR3, the DNA is TGTGCCAGCAGCTTAATATCAGGGCCGAGCTCTGGAAACACCATATATTTT. Translation gives CASSLISGPSSGNTIYF. The rearrangement joins TRBV7-9 to TRBJ1-3, with D perhaps TRBD1 (5 bases). V lost 2 bases, J lost 0 bases, and 14 bases lay in between. CDR1 is SEHNR, CDR2 FQNEAQ, per germline (reference sequence). The length of the CDR3 is 17 residues.